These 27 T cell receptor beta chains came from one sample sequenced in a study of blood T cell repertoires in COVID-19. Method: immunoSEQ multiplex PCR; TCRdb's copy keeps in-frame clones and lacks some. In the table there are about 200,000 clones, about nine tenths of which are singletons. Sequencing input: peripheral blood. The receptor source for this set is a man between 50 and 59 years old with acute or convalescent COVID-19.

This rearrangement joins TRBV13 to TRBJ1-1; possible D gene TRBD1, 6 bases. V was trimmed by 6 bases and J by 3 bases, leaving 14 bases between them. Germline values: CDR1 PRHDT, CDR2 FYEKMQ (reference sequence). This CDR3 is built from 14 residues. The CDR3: CASREQGKDTEAFF. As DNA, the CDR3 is TGTGCCAGCAGAGAGCAGGGGAAGGACACTGAAGCTTTCTTT.

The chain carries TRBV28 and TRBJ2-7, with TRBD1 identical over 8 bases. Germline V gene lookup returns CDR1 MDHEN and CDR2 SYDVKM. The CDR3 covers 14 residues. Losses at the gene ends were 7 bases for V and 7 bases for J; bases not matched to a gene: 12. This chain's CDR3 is CASTPDRGRWEQYV. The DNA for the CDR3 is TGTGCCAGCACCCCTGACAGGGGCAGATGGGAGCAGTACGTC.

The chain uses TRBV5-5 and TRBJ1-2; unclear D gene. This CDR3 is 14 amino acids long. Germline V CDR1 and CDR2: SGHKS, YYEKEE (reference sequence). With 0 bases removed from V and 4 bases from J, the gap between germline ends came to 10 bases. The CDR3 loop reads CASSLATLAYGYTF. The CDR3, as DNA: TGTGCCAGCAGCTTGGCCACTCTCGCCTATGGCTACACCTTC. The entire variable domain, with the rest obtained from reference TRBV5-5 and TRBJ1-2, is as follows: DAGVTQSPTHLIKTRGQQVTLRCSPISGHKSVSWYQQVLGQGPQFIFQYYEKEERGRGNFPDRFSARQFPNYSSELNVNALLLGDSALYLCASSLATLAYGYTFGSGTRLTVV.

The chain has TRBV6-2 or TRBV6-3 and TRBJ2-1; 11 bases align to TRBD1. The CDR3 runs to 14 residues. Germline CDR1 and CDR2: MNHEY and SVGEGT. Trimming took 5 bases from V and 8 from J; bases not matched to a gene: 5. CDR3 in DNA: TGTGCCAGCAGTGGGACAGGGGGACGGTATGAGCAGTTCTTC. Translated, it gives CASSGTGGRYEQFF.

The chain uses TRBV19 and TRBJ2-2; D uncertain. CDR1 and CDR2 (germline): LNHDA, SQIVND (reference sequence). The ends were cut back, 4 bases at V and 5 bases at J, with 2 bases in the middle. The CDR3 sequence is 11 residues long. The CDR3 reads CASSTTGELFF. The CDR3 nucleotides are TGTGCCAGTAGTACGACCGGGGAGCTGTTTTTT.

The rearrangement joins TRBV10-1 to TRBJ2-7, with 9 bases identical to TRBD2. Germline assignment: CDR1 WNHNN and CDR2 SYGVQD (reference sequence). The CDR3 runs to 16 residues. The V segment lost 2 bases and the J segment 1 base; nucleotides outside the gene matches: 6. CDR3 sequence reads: CASSEGFAGGSYEQYF. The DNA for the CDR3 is TGCGCCAGCAGTGAGGGTTTCGCGGGAGGGTCCTACGAGCAGTACTTC.

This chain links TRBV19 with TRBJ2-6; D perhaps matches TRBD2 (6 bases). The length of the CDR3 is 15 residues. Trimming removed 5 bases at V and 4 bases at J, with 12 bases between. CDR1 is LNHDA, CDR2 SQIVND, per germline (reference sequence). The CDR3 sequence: CASSVASAGANVLTF. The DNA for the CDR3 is TGTGCCAGTAGTGTGGCTAGCGCCGGGGCCAACGTCCTGACTTTC.

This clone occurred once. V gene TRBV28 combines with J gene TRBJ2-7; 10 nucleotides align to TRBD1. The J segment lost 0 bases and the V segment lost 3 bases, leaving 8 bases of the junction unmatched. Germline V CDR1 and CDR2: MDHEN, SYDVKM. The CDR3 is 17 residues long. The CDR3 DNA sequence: TGTGCCAGCAGTTTCCCGCAGAGGGACAGGGGCTCCTACGAGCAGTACTTC. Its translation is CASSFPQRDRGSYEQYF.

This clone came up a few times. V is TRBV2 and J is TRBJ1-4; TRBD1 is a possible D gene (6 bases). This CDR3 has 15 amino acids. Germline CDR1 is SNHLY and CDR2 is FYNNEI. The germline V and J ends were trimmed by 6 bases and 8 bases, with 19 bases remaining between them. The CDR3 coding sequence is TGTGCCAGCAGAAAATTACGGGGGGCAGGGGAAAAACTGTTTTTT. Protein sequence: CASRKLRGAGEKLFF.

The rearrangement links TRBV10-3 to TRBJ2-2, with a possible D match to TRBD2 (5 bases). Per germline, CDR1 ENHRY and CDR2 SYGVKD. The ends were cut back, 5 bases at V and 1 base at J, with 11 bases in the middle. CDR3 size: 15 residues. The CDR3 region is CAISNSGGNTGELFF. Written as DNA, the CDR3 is TGTGCCATCAGTAACAGCGGCGGGAACACCGGGGAGCTGTTTTTT.

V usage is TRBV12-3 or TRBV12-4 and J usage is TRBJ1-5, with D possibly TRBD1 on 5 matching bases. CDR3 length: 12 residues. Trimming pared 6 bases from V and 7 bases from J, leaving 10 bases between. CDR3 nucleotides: TGTGCCAGCAGACCTCCAGGGCAGCCCCAGCATTTT. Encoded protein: CASRPPGQPQHF.

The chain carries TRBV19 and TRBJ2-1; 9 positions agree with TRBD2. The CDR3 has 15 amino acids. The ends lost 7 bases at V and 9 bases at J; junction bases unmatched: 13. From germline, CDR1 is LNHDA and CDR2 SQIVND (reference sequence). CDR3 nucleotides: TGTGCCAGTAACTCCCCGGGACTAGCCCCTTTTGAGCAGTTCTTC. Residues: CASNSPGLAPFEQFF.

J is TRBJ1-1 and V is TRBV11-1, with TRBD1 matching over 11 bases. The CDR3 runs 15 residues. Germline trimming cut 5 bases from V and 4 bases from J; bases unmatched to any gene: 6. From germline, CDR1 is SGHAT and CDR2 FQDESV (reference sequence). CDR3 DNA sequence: TGTGCCAGCAGCCCCGACGGGACAGGGGGCACTGAAGCTTTCTTT. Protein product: CASSPDGTGGTEAFF.

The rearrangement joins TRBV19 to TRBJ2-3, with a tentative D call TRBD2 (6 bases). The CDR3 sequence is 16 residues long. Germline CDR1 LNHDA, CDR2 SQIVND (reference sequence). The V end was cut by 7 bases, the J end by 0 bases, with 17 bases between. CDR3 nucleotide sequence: TGTGCCAGTACTCATGGTGGGGGGACTAGCACAGATACGCAGTATTTT. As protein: CASTHGGGTSTDTQYF.

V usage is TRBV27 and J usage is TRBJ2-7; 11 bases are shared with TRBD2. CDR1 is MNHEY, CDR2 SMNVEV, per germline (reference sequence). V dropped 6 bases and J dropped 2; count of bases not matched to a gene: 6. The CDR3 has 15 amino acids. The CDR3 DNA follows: TGTGCCAGCAGCACGACTAGCGGGACTACCTACGAGCAGTACTTC. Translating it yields CASSTTSGTTYEQYF.

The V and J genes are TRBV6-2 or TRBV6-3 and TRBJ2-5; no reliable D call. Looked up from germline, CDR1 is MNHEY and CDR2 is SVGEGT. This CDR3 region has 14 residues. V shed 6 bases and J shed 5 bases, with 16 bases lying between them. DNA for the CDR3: TGTGCCAGCAGATACCACTGGGCGCCCGAGACCCAGTACTTC. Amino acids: CASRYHWAPETQYF.

The CDR3 region has the DNA TGTGCCAGCAGCGGTGTCGTGGGGCGCTATGGCTACACCTTC. This sequence encodes CASSGVVGRYGYTF. The V call is TRBV9, the J call TRBJ1-2, with D perhaps matching TRBD1 (5 bases). There are 14 residues in the CDR3. V gave up 3 bases and J gave up 4 bases, with 13 bases separating them. Germline-derived CDR1 and CDR2 are SGDLS and YYNGEE.

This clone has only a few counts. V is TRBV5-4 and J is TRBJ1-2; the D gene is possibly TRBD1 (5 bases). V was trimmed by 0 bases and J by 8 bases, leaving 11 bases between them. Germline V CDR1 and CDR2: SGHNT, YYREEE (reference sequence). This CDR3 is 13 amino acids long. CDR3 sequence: CASSLVGAAGYTF. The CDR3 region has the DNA TGTGCCAGCAGCTTGGTTGGGGCTGCGGGCTACACCTTC.

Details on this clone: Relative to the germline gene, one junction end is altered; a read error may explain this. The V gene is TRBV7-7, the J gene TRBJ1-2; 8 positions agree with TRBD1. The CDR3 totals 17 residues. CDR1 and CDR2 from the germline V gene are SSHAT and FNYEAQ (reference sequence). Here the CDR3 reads CASSPDPPGQGNYGYTF. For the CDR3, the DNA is TGTGCTAGCAGCCCCGACCCGCCCGGACAGGGAAACTATGGCTACACCTTC.

The CDR3 sequence is CASSQATGSGANVLTF. Written as DNA, the CDR3 is TGTGCCAGCAGCCAAGCAACAGGGAGTGGGGCCAACGTCCTGACTTTC. This sequence joins TRBV4-2 and TRBJ2-6; TRBD1 is a possible D gene (6 bases). Germline lookup yields CDR1 LGHNA and CDR2 YNFKEQ. The CDR3 consists of 16 residues. V was cut by 1 base and J by 3 bases, with 10 bases left in between.

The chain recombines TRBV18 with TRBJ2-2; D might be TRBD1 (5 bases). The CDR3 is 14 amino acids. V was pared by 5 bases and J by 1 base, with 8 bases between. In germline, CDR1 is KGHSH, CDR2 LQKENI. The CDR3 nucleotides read TGTGCCAGCTCAACTCAGGGGAACACCGGGGAGCTGTTTTTT. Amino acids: CASSTQGNTGELFF.

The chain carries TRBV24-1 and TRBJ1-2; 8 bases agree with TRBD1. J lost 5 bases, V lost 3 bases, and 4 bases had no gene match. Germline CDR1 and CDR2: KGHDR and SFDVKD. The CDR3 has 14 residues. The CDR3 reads CATSDRTGRYGYTF. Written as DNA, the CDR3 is TGTGCCACCAGTGATCGGACAGGGCGATATGGCTACACCTTC.

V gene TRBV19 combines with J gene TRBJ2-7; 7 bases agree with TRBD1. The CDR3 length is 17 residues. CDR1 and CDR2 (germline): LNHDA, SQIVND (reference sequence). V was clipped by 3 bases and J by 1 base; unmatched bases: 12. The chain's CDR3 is CASSIEYTGAISYEQYF. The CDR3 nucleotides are TGTGCCAGTAGTATCGAGTATACAGGGGCGATATCCTACGAGCAGTACTTC.

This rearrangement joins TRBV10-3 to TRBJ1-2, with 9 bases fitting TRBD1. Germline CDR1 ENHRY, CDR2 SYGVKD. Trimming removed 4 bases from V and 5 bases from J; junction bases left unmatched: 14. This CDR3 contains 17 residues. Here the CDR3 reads CAISGPRQGVKEYGYTF. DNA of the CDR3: TGTGCCATCAGTGGCCCAAGACAGGGGGTGAAGGAGTATGGCTACACCTTC.

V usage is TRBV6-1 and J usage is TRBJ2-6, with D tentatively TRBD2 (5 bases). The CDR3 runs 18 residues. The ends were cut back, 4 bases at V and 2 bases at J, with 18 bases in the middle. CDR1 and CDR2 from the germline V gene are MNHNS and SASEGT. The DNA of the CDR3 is TGTGCCAGCAGTGGTCTATCGGGAATCGGGGCTGGGGCCAACGTCCTGACTTTC. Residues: CASSGLSGIGAGANVLTF.

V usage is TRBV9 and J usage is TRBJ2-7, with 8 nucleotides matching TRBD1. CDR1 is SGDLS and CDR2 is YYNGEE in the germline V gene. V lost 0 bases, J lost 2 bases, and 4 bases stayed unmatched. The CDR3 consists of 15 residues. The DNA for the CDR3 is TGTGCCAGCAGCGTAGGGGAACAGGGGGCCTACGAGCAGTACTTC. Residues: CASSVGEQGAYEQYF.

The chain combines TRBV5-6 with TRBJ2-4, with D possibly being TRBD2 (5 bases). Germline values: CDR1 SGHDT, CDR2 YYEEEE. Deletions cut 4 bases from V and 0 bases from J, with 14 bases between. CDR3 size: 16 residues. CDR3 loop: CASSRWGAVAKNIQYF. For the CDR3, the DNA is TGTGCCAGCAGCCGTTGGGGAGCGGTAGCCAAAAACATTCAGTACTTC.